This passage covers 30 T cell receptor beta chains from one sample sequenced in a study of blood T cell repertoires in COVID-19. Generated by immunoSEQ multiplex PCR, the TCRdb table keeps only in-frame clones and is missing some. This sample has more than 85,000 clones; about four fifths occur once, and the top ten carry 4.5%. Sequencing was done on a sample of peripheral blood. These receptors were taken from a human donor in a cohort sampled during active COVID-19.

The chain uses TRBV24-1 and TRBJ2-2; 9 bases are shared with TRBD1. The CDR3 loop spans 16 amino acids. J was trimmed by 1 base and V by 4 bases; bases with no gene match: 3. Germline CDR1 KGHDR, CDR2 SFDVKD. CDR3 amino acids: CATSEPTGGNTGELFF. In DNA form, the CDR3 reads TGTGCCACCAGTGAGCCGACAGGGGGGAACACCGGGGAGCTGTTTTTT.

The chain links TRBV3-1 (or the pseudogene TRBV3-2) to TRBJ1-1, with D maybe TRBD1 (6 bases). The length of the CDR3 is 15 residues. Trimming shortened V by 0 bases and J by 6 bases, and 14 bases separated the two germline ends. CDR1 is LGHDT, CDR2 YNNKEL, per germline (reference sequence). The CDR3 protein is CASSQDPRQVAEAFF. The CDR3 DNA sequence: TGTGCCAGCAGCCAAGATCCCCGACAGGTCGCTGAAGCTTTCTTT.

V is TRBV5-8 and J is TRBJ2-7; 11 nucleotides agree with TRBD2. This CDR3 contains 15 residues. The V segment lost 5 bases and the J segment 3 bases; nucleotides outside the gene matches: 7. Germline V gene data show CDR1 as SGHTS and CDR2 as YDEGEE. The CDR3 nucleotides are TGTGCCAGCAGGCTACTAGCGGGGGATATCTACGAGCAGTACTTC. This translates into CASRLLAGDIYEQYF. The complete variable domain, with remaining parts taken from reference TRBV5-8 and TRBJ2-7, reads EAGVTQSPTHLIKTRGQQATLRCSPISGHTSVYWYQQALGLGLQFLLWYDEGEERNRGNFPPRFSGRQFPNYSSELNVNALELEDSALYLCASRLLAGDIYEQYFGPGTRLTVT.

The J gene is TRBJ2-1, the V gene TRBV24-1, with TRBD2 as a possible D gene (6 bases). Germline V lookup: CDR1 KGHDR, CDR2 SFDVKD. The CDR3 spans 12 residues. Deletions cut 5 bases from V and 10 bases from J, with 11 bases between. The CDR3 DNA follows: TGTGCCACCAGTGGCGGGACTCCCGAGCAGTTCTTC. This codes for CATSGGTPEQFF.

The count of this clone is one. V usage is TRBV28 and J usage is TRBJ2-3; TRBD2 matches at 15 bases. J was trimmed by 2 bases and V by 7 bases; bases with no gene match: 10. CDR3 length: 18 residues. Germline V gene lookup returns CDR1 MDHEN and CDR2 SYDVKM. The CDR3 reads CASTAGLAGGLDTDTQYF. CDR3 nucleotide sequence: TGTGCCAGCACCGCAGGACTAGCGGGGGGGCTGGACACAGATACGCAGTATTTT.

The table lists this clone with a few counts. The chain recombines TRBV5-1 with TRBJ1-2; 7 bases are shared with TRBD1. V shed 6 bases, J shed 2 bases, and the junction held 13 bases outside the gene matches. There are 16 residues in the CDR3. Germline V gene sequence: CDR1 SGHRS, CDR2 YFSETQ. The CDR3 sequence: CASTPTGTEKNYGYTF. CDR3 nucleotide sequence: TGCGCCAGCACCCCCACCGGGACAGAAAAGAACTATGGCTACACCTTC.

V usage is TRBV3-1 (or the pseudogene TRBV3-2) and J usage is TRBJ2-2, with TRBD1 matching 12 bases. Germline-derived CDR1 and CDR2 are LGHDT and YNNKEL (reference sequence). The CDR3 spans 20 residues. V trimming: 1 base; J trimming: 3 bases; junction bases outside the gene matches: 12. The CDR3 reads CASSQVAGTGGRCYTGELFF. CDR3 nucleotide sequence: TGTGCCAGCAGCCAAGTCGCCGGGACAGGGGGCCGTTGTTACACCGGGGAGCTGTTTTTT.

The chain uses TRBV18 and TRBJ1-1; TRBD1 matches 9 bases. The CDR3 consists of 15 residues. The trim removed 5 bases at V and 2 bases at J, leaving 6 bases unmatched. Germline loops: CDR1 KGHSH, CDR2 LQKENI. The CDR3, as DNA: TGTGCCAGCTCAGACGGGACAGGGTCCAACACTGAAGCTTTCTTT. Translating gives CASSDGTGSNTEAFF.

V gene TRBV4-1 combines with J gene TRBJ2-7, with unresolved D. The CDR3 extends over 13 amino acids. In germline, CDR1 is MGHRA, CDR2 YSYEKL. The germline V and J ends were trimmed by 3 bases and 2 bases, with 8 bases remaining between them. The CDR3 coding sequence is TGCGCCAGCAGCCATGGCGGAACCTACGAGCAGTACTTC. Protein sequence: CASSHGGTYEQYF.

CDR3 sequence reads: CASLLKWGANYGYTF. The CDR3 DNA is TGTGCCAGCCTCCTAAAATGGGGAGCTAACTATGGCTACACCTTC. This sequence joins TRBV6-5 and TRBJ1-2, with D unclear. Germline V gene sequence: CDR1 MNHEY, CDR2 SVGAGI. The CDR3 contains 15 residues. Trimming shortened V by 8 bases and J by 0 bases, and 16 bases separated the two germline ends.

This clone was observed a single time. The rearrangement links TRBV7-2 to TRBJ2-3; maybe TRBD1 (6 bases). V was cut by 0 bases and J by 0 bases, with 10 bases left in between. The germline V gene encodes CDR1 SGHTA and CDR2 FQGNSA. The CDR3 runs 16 residues. For the CDR3, the DNA is TGTGCCAGCAGCTTAGCGGGGGCTACTAGCACAGATACGCAGTATTTT. It translates to CASSLAGATSTDTQYF.

The chain links TRBV13 to TRBJ2-3, with D tentatively TRBD1 (6 bases). The germline CDR1 and CDR2 sequences are PRHDT and FYEKMQ (reference sequence). The CDR3 has 13 residues. V was clipped by 2 bases and J by 6 bases, with 9 bases between them. The CDR3 spells CASSLRGSDTQYF. CDR3 DNA sequence: TGTGCCAGCAGCTTAAGGGGGTCGGATACGCAGTATTTT. The variable domain in full, completed from reference TRBV13 and TRBJ2-3, reads AAGVIQSPRHLIKEKRETATLKCYPIPRHDTVYWYQQGPGQDPQFLISFYEKMQSDKGSIPDRFSAQQFSDYHSELNMSSLELGDSALYFCASSLRGSDTQYFGPGTRLTVL.

The chain couples TRBV20-1 to TRBJ1-2; possible D gene TRBD1, 5 bases. Trimming removed 5 bases from V and 9 bases from J, with 13 bases in between. Germline lookup yields CDR1 DFQATT and CDR2 SNEGSKA (reference sequence). The CDR3 consists of 11 residues. The chain's CDR3 is CSARQGGSYTF. The CDR3 DNA reads as TGCAGTGCTCGGCAGGGTGGAAGCTACACCTTC.

In its sample, this clone was seen a few times. The CDR3 DNA follows: TGTGCCAGCAGCTTGGCTGGAGCCCTGGCCGAGCAGTACTTC. Encoded protein: CASSLAGALAEQYF. V gene TRBV5-4 combines with J gene TRBJ2-7, with D uncertain. The CDR3 loop spans 14 amino acids. The germline gives CDR1 SGHNT, CDR2 YYREEE (reference sequence). Deletions cut 0 bases from V and 6 bases from J, with 13 bases between.

In its sample, this clone was seen once. The CDR3 DNA follows: TGTGCCATCAGTGAGTGGGGAGCGGGGGGGCCAGATGAGCAGTTCTTC. Amino acid sequence: CAISEWGAGGPDEQFF. The chain joins TRBV10-3 to TRBJ2-1, with TRBD2 identical over 10 bases. J was trimmed by 8 bases and V by 1 base; bases with no gene match: 8. There are 16 residues in the CDR3. In germline, CDR1 is ENHRY, CDR2 SYGVKD.

This clone has just one count. The V call is TRBV21-1, the J call TRBJ1-4; the D segment call TRBD1 is taken from the table without a DNA check. TRBV21-1 corresponds to a pseudogene. This CDR3 region has 13 residues. CDR3 nucleotides: TGTGCCAGCACCATTGGGACAAATGAAAAACTGTTTTTT. Its protein product is CASTIGTNEKLFF.

This clone turned up a few times. The V and J genes are TRBV23-1 and TRBJ2-7; a weak D match, TRBD2 (5 bases). TRBV23-1 is assigned to the ORF class and has an uncertain function. Trimming left V 8 bases short and J 2 bases short, with 13 bases between. There are 13 residues in the CDR3. CDR3 sequence (DNA): TGCGCCAGCGGAGACTACGCGGCCTACGAGCAGTACTTC. Amino acids: CASGDYAAYEQYF.

The table lists this clone with a count of one. One junction end disagrees with the germline gene, perhaps due to a read error. The chain employs TRBV30 and TRBJ2-7, with TRBD2 identical over 16 bases. CDR3 length equals 13 residues. The germline V gene has CDR1 GTSNPN and CDR2 SVGIG (reference sequence). CDR3: CAWSVGTSGGASF. The DNA for the CDR3 is TGTGCCTGGAGTGTCGGGACTAGCGGGGGGGCATCCTTC.

This chain links TRBV13 with TRBJ2-3, with D possibly TRBD1 on 5 matching bases. Trimming left V 2 bases short and J 3 bases short, with 27 bases between. Germline V gene lookup returns CDR1 PRHDT and CDR2 FYEKMQ (reference sequence). This CDR3 contains 20 residues. CDR3 bases: TGTGCCAGCAGCTTAAGGATCGGGCGGCAGGGCTTAGTGTCGACAGATACGCAGTATTTT. Protein sequence: CASSLRIGRQGLVSTDTQYF.

The rearrangement links TRBV7-2 to TRBJ2-3, with D possibly matching TRBD2 (6 bases). Germline CDR1 SGHTA, CDR2 FQGNSA. Trimming shortened V by 2 bases and J by 4 bases, and 13 bases separated the two germline ends. This CDR3 is 15 amino acids long. This CDR3 reads CASSLTRDFPDTQYF. CDR3 nucleotides: TGTGCCAGCAGCTTAACTCGGGACTTCCCAGATACGCAGTATTTT.

The chain combines TRBV2 with TRBJ1-2; D gene ambiguous. Germline V gene sequence: CDR1 SNHLY, CDR2 FYNNEI. The length of the CDR3 is 13 residues. Trimming left V 4 bases short and J 7 bases short, with 13 bases between. The DNA for the CDR3 is TGTGCCAGCAGTGGGGAGAACCGGGTTGGCTACACCTTC. Translation: CASSGENRVGYTF.

The count of this clone is one. This rearrangement joins TRBV21-1 to TRBJ2-7; the table's D call, TRBD1, was not checked against the DNA. TRBV21-1 is a documented pseudogene. The CDR3 has 18 residues. CDR3 sequence: CASSKAGDRGGHTYEQYF. In nucleotides, the CDR3 is TGTGCCAGCAGCAAAGCTGGAGACAGGGGTGGCCATACCTACGAGCAGTACTTC.

The gene calls are TRBV7-3 and TRBJ2-6, with TRBD1 as a possible D gene (5 bases). Germline V CDR1 and CDR2: SGHTA, FQGTGA. The CDR3 has 14 amino acids. Trimming removed 4 bases from V and 2 bases from J, with 6 bases in between. The CDR3 here is CASSSGPGANVLTF. In nucleotides, the CDR3 is TGTGCCAGCAGCTCAGGGCCTGGGGCCAACGTCCTGACTTTC.

This clone was picked up a small number of times. The chain employs TRBV14 and TRBJ2-3; 8 bases agree with TRBD1. CDR3 size: 19 residues. Germline V CDR1 and CDR2: SGHDN, FVKESK. V was clipped by 0 bases and J by 3 bases; unmatched bases: 14. CDR3 bases: TGTGCCAGCAGCCAAGATCGGGATCCTTGGACAGGGAGAACAGATACGCAGTATTTT. As protein: CASSQDRDPWTGRTDTQYF.

The V call is TRBV29-1, the J call TRBJ2-7; TRBD2 matches at 7 bases. CDR3 length: 16 residues. V lost 2 bases, J lost 1 base, and 11 bases stayed unmatched. CDR1 SQVTM and CDR2 ANQGSEA come from the germline V gene. CDR3 bases: TGCAGCGTTGAATCCGGAGGGAGGGAGGGTTCCTACGAGCAGTACTTC. Translated: CSVESGGREGSYEQYF.

The J gene is TRBJ1-6, the V gene TRBV28, with a possible D match to TRBD1 (6 bases). Trimming pared 3 bases from V and 7 bases from J, leaving 10 bases between. The CDR3 contains 14 residues. Germline CDR1 and CDR2: MDHEN and SYDVKM. CDR3 residues: CASSFRRGNSPLHF. CDR3 DNA: TGTGCCAGCAGTTTCCGCAGGGGAAATTCACCCCTCCACTTT.

The J gene is TRBJ1-6, the V gene TRBV23-1; the D gene is possibly TRBD1 (5 bases). TRBV23-1 is annotated as an ORF whose role is uncertain. This CDR3 has 14 amino acids. Trimming stripped 10 bases from V and 4 bases from J, with 14 bases between. CDR3 DNA sequence: TGCGCCAAACGGGGGACCGTGTATAATTCACCCCTCCACTTT. Translated, it gives CAKRGTVYNSPLHF.

A single count supports this clone. This rearrangement joins TRBV24-1 to TRBJ2-3; 9 positions agree with TRBD1. V was pared by 3 bases and J by 4 bases, with 4 bases of the junction left unmatched. Germline CDR1 is KGHDR and CDR2 is SFDVKD. The CDR3 is made up of 15 amino acids. CDR3 DNA: TGTGCCACCAGTGATACCCGGGACAGGGCAGATACGCAGTATTTT. Protein: CATSDTRDRADTQYF.

The chain employs TRBV6-5 and TRBJ1-2; 8 bases map to TRBD1. V gave up 4 bases and J gave up 2 bases; unmatched junction bases: 3. CDR1 MNHEY and CDR2 SVGAGI come from the germline V gene. The CDR3 has 14 residues. CDR3 DNA sequence: TGTGCCAGCAGTTTTGGACAGGGCAACTATGGCTACACCTTC. Amino acids: CASSFGQGNYGYTF.

In its sample, this clone was seen once. The rearrangement links TRBV7-9 to TRBJ2-2; D is possibly TRBD1 (6 bases). Trimming took off 4 bases at V and 5 bases at J, with 8 bases between the two ends. The germline gives CDR1 SEHNR, CDR2 FQNEAQ (reference sequence). This CDR3 spans 13 amino acids. The CDR3 is CASSSGTTGELFF. The CDR3 DNA reads TGTGCCAGCAGCTCCGGGACAACCGGGGAGCTGTTTTTT.